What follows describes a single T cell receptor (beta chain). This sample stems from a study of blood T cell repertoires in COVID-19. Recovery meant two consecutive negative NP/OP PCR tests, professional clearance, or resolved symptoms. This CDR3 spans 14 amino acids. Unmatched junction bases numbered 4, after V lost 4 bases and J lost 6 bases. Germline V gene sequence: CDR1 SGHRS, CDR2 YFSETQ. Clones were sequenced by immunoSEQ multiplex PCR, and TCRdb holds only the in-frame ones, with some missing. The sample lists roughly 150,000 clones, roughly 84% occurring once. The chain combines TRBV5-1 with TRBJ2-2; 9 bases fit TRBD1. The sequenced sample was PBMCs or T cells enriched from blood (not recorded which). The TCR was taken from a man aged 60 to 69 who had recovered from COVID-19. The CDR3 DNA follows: TGCGCCAGCAGCCCCGACAGGGGGTCCGGGGAGCTGTTTTTT. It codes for CASSPDRGSGELFF.